Following are 18 T cell receptor beta chains from one sample sequenced in a study of T cell responses to AZD1222 COVID-19 vaccine. Generated by immunoSEQ multiplex PCR, the TCRdb table keeps only in-frame clones and is missing some. The table has roughly 150,000 clones, 85% to 95% seen once. Material: peripheral blood, obtained on day 0 of AZD1222 vaccination. Receptor source: an adult in good health.

This chain connects TRBV7-6 to TRBJ1-5, with TRBD1 matching over 10 bases. Per germline, CDR1 SGHVS and CDR2 FNYEAQ. This CDR3 has 17 amino acids. The J segment lost 4 bases and the V segment lost 1 base, leaving 7 bases of the junction unmatched. The CDR3 region is CASSLVPRQGANQPQHF. The CDR3 nucleotides are TGTGCCAGCAGCTTAGTCCCACGACAGGGGGCGAATCAGCCCCAGCATTTT.

The chain is built from TRBV6-1 and TRBJ2-7; D is unclear. V lost 1 base, J lost 4 bases, and 2 bases lay in between. The V gene's germline CDR1 is MNHNS and CDR2 SASEGT. CDR3 length equals 11 residues. Here the CDR3 reads CASSEGYEQYF. In DNA form, the CDR3 reads TGTGCCAGCAGTGAAGGGTACGAGCAGTACTTC.

The CDR3 sequence is CASSSPGRGYRWNYGYTF. CDR3 DNA: TGCGCCAGCAGCTCCCCCGGCAGGGGTTACCGCTGGAACTATGGCTACACCTTC. The chain employs TRBV4-1 and TRBJ1-2, with D perhaps TRBD1 (6 bases). Germline V gene sequence: CDR1 MGHRA, CDR2 YSYEKL. Trimming stripped 5 bases from V and 2 bases from J, with 24 bases between. CDR3 length: 18 amino acids.

The chain is built from TRBV18 and TRBJ2-2; 9 nucleotides match TRBD2. The CDR3 extends over 19 amino acids. CDR1 KGHSH and CDR2 LQKENI come from the germline V gene. V shed 1 base, J shed 2 bases, and the junction held 11 bases outside the gene matches. Here the CDR3 DNA reads TGTGCCAGCTCACCACGTTCCGGAGCGGGAGGTGACAACACCGGGGAGCTGTTTTTT. This encodes CASSPRSGAGGDNTGELFF. The full variable domain, rest sourced from reference TRBV18 and TRBJ2-2, is NAGVMQNPRHLVRRRGQEARLRCSPMKGHSHVYWYRQLPEEGLKFMVYLQKENIIDESGMPKERFSAEFPKEGPSILRIQQVVRGDSAAYFCASSPRSGAGGDNTGELFFGEGSRLTVL.

The CDR3 region is CASRRDGEAFF. DNA of the CDR3: TGTGCCAGCAGGAGGGACGGTGAAGCTTTCTTT. The chain recombines TRBV7-9 with TRBJ1-1, with D tentatively TRBD1 (5 bases). The germline CDR1 and CDR2 sequences are SEHNR and FQNEAQ (reference sequence). The CDR3 covers 11 residues. V lost 6 bases and J 7 bases, leaving 9 bases between the germline ends. Supplemented by reference TRBV7-9 and TRBJ1-1, the full variable domain reads DTGVSQNPRHKITKRGQNVTFRCDPISEHNRLYWYRQTLGQGPEFLTYFQNEAQLEKSRLLSDRFSAERPKGSFSTLEIQRTEQGDSAMYLCASRRDGEAFFGQGTRLTVV.

The V call is TRBV4-1, the J call TRBJ2-7; D uncertain. Germline V lookup: CDR1 MGHRA, CDR2 YSYEKL. V gave up 4 bases and J gave up 2 bases, with 18 bases separating them. The CDR3 spans 16 residues. This CDR3 is CASSPTTERQTYEQYF. The DNA for the CDR3 is TGCGCCAGCAGCCCAACGACTGAGAGGCAAACCTACGAGCAGTACTTC.

The chain joins TRBV16 to TRBJ2-1; 14 bases fit TRBD2. Germline-derived CDR1 and CDR2 are KGHSY and FQNENV. The CDR3 spans 17 residues. V was clipped by 3 bases and J by 8 bases; unmatched bases: 9. CDR3 bases: TGTGCCAGCAGCCAGGGGACTAGCGGGAGTATTAGCGATGAGCAGTTCTTC. Its protein is CASSQGTSGSISDEQFF.

The gene calls are TRBV3-1 (or the pseudogene TRBV3-2) and TRBJ2-5, with D tentatively TRBD1 (6 bases). V lost 7 bases, J lost 6 bases, and 21 bases lay in between. This CDR3 region has 15 residues. Germline CDR1 and CDR2: LGHDT and YNNKEL (reference sequence). Here the CDR3 reads CASTSVGARTKTQYF. CDR3 sequence (DNA): TGTGCCAGCACCTCTGTGGGGGCGCGTACAAAGACCCAGTACTTC.

The chain carries TRBV6-5 and TRBJ2-1, with no clear D. CDR1 and CDR2 from the germline V gene are MNHEY and SVGAGI. V was pared by 6 bases and J by 8 bases, with 14 bases between. This CDR3 comprises 13 residues. In DNA, the CDR3 is TGTGCCAGCAGGGCCGCCCTCGAGGATGAGCAGTTCTTC. As protein: CASRAALEDEQFF.

The rearrangement uses TRBV5-5 and TRBJ2-2; D is perhaps TRBD1 (5 bases). CDR1 is SGHKS, CDR2 YYEKEE, per germline (reference sequence). There are 15 residues in the CDR3. Trimming pared 4 bases from V and 1 base from J, leaving 11 bases between. As DNA, the CDR3 is TGTGCCAGCAGCATCAGGGAAATGAACACCGGGGAGCTGTTTTTT. Amino acid sequence: CASSIREMNTGELFF.

This chain connects TRBV7-9 to TRBJ1-2; D perhaps matches TRBD1 (5 bases). The CDR3 loop spans 13 amino acids. Trimming shortened V by 3 bases and J by 4 bases, and 9 bases separated the two germline ends. Germline V CDR1 and CDR2: SEHNR, FQNEAQ (reference sequence). The DNA for the CDR3 is TGTGCCAGCAGCTTGGGGGTACGCTATGGCTACACCTTC. This sequence encodes CASSLGVRYGYTF.

The chain recombines TRBV18 with TRBJ2-1; 10 bases line up with TRBD2. V shed 2 bases, J shed 4 bases, and the junction held 5 bases outside the gene matches. CDR3 length: 16 residues. The germline V gene has CDR1 KGHSH and CDR2 LQKENI. DNA for the CDR3: TGTGCCAGCTCACCAACCCTAGCGGGAGCTTACAATGAGCAGTTCTTC. Its protein product is CASSPTLAGAYNEQFF.

The genes are TRBV5-6 and TRBJ2-3, with D unresolved. V shed 1 base and J shed 8 bases, with 8 bases lying between them. Germline CDR1 is SGHDT and CDR2 is YYEEEE. This CDR3 spans 12 amino acids. The CDR3 reads CASSLLVGTQYF. Written as DNA, the CDR3 is TGTGCCAGCAGCTTGCTAGTAGGTACGCAGTATTTT.

The chain employs TRBV28 and TRBJ1-1, with D unclear. The CDR3 spans 16 residues. The germline gives CDR1 MDHEN, CDR2 SYDVKM. V was pared by 2 bases and J by 3 bases, with 16 bases between. This CDR3 is CASSLGRVRRYTEAFF. CDR3 sequence (DNA): TGTGCCAGCAGTTTAGGTCGAGTGAGGAGATACACTGAAGCTTTCTTT.

The chain joins TRBV3-1 (or the pseudogene TRBV3-2) to TRBJ1-5; D gene uncertain. V was pared by 3 bases and J by 0 bases, with 3 bases between. Germline values: CDR1 LGHDT, CDR2 YNNKEL (reference sequence). The CDR3 covers 13 residues. CDR3 amino acids: CASSQNSNQPQHF. In DNA, the CDR3 is TGTGCCAGCAGCCAGAATAGCAATCAGCCCCAGCATTTT.

The genes are TRBV11-3 and TRBJ1-6; weak D call: TRBD1 (6 bases). Trimming pared 0 bases from V and 7 bases from J, leaving 13 bases between. Germline V gene data show CDR1 as SGHNT and CDR2 as YENEEA. The CDR3 sequence is 16 residues long. The CDR3 region is CASSLDGGQPNSPLHF. The CDR3 nucleotides read TGTGCCAGCAGCTTAGATGGGGGGCAGCCGAATTCACCCCTCCACTTT. Variable domain in full (rest from reference TRBV11-3 and TRBJ1-6): EAGVVQSPRYKIIEKKQPVAFWCNPISGHNTLYWYLQNLGQGPELLIRYENEEAVDDSQLPKDRFSAERLKGVDSTLKIQPAELGDSAVYLCASSLDGGQPNSPLHFGNGTRLTVT.

The rearrangement links TRBV4-2 to TRBJ1-2, with D perhaps matching TRBD1 (6 bases). Trimming cost V 3 bases and J 3 bases, with 14 bases left between them. CDR3 length equals 15 residues. The germline CDR1 and CDR2 sequences are LGHNA and YNFKEQ. CDR3 in DNA: TGTGCCAGCAGCCAGACGGGGGCAGCACACTATGGCTACACCTTC. It encodes CASSQTGAAHYGYTF.

The rearrangement joins TRBV25-1 to TRBJ2-2, with D possibly being TRBD2 (5 bases). The ends were cut back, 3 bases at V and 8 bases at J, with 10 bases in the middle. The CDR3 totals 13 residues. Germline lookup yields CDR1 MGHDK and CDR2 SYGVNS. The CDR3 region has the DNA TGTGCCAGCAGTGAGAGGTGGGAGGGGGAGCTGTTTTTT. It is translated as CASSERWEGELFF. Full variable domain (remainder filled in from reference TRBV25-1 and TRBJ2-2): EADIYQTPRYLVIGTGKKITLECSQTMGHDKMYWYQQDPGMELHLIHYSYGVNSTEKGDLSSESTVSRIRTEHFPLTLESARPSHTSQYLCASSERWEGELFFGEGSRLTVL.